Presented here are 7 T cell receptor beta chains from one specimen sequenced in a study of cytomegalovirus exposure and HLA in healthy donors. The PCR employed 60 Vbeta primers together with 13 Jbeta primers. Sequencing was performed with immunoSEQ multiplex PCR; in TCRdb, only in-frame clones are kept and a portion is missing. This sample lists 75,000 to 95,000 clones; its ten largest clones have approximately 1.6%. Sequencing used PBMCs. Receptor source: a woman aged 55-75 years in good health and CMV-seronegative.

This chain uses TRBV28 with TRBJ2-7; TRBD2 might be the D (6 bases). Trimming left V 6 bases short and J 3 bases short, with 12 bases between. The CDR3 runs 13 residues. Germline values: CDR1 MDHEN, CDR2 SYDVKM. The CDR3 reads CASSSGVIYEQYF. The CDR3 bases are TGTGCCAGCAGCTCGGGGGTCATCTACGAGCAGTACTTC.

The chain carries TRBV6-5 and TRBJ2-3; the D is unclear. This CDR3 has 16 residues. V lost 0 bases, J lost 1 base, and 11 bases lay in between. The germline gives CDR1 MNHEY, CDR2 SVGAGI. CDR3 region: CASSYSGLRRTDTQYF. The CDR3 nucleotides read TGTGCCAGCAGTTACTCTGGGCTCCGGCGCACAGATACGCAGTATTTT.

This chain joins TRBV5-1 and TRBJ2-7; weak D call: TRBD2 (6 bases). Germline CDR1 reads SGHRS; CDR2 reads YFSETQ. The CDR3 totals 14 residues. Trimming removed 7 bases at V and 7 bases at J, with 21 bases between. CDR3 in amino acids: CASRQVVAVKEQYF. CDR3 in DNA: TGCGCCAGCCGCCAAGTGGTAGCGGTGAAGGAGCAGTACTTC.

The chain is built from TRBV11-2 and TRBJ2-7, with 8 bases lining up with TRBD1. The germline V gene has CDR1 SGHAT and CDR2 FQNNGV. J gave up 3 bases and V 4 bases, and 11 bases lay outside the gene matches. The CDR3 has 16 residues. The CDR3 loop is CASSSVTGTGNYEQYF. In DNA form, the CDR3 reads TGTGCCAGCAGCTCGGTAACCGGGACAGGCAACTACGAGCAGTACTTC.

The chain couples TRBV19 to TRBJ1-5; D may be TRBD1 (6 bases). The germline V gene encodes CDR1 LNHDA and CDR2 SQIVND (reference sequence). The ends were cut back, 4 bases at V and 6 bases at J, with 10 bases in the middle. The CDR3 contains 13 residues. The CDR3 reads CASSNRAGQPQHF. Here the CDR3 DNA reads TGTGCCAGTAGTAACAGGGCCGGTCAGCCCCAGCATTTT.

V usage is TRBV5-1 and J usage is TRBJ2-3; 7 bases align to TRBD2. J lost 4 bases, V lost 3 bases, and 8 bases had no gene match. Germline CDR1 and CDR2: SGHRS and YFSETQ. The CDR3 length is 15 residues. CDR3 amino acids: CASSSGGRGSDTQYF. Written as DNA, the CDR3 is TGCGCCAGCAGCTCAGGCGGGAGAGGGTCAGATACGCAGTATTTT.

The rearrangement uses TRBV5-8 and TRBJ1-5; D gene ambiguous. V was cut by 2 bases and J by 3 bases, with 3 bases left in between. The CDR3 consists of 12 residues. In germline, CDR1 is SGHTS, CDR2 YDEGEE. In DNA form, the CDR3 reads TGTGCCAGCAGCTTCCTCAATCAGCCCCAGCATTTT. This codes for CASSFLNQPQHF.